These 21 T cell receptor beta chains originate from one sample sequenced in a study of T cells after yellow fever vaccination. One entry per CDR3 protein results from TCRdb running MiXCR on the 5' RACE reads. This table has hundreds of thousands of distinct CDR3 sequences, less than 15% appearing once. This specimen was PBMCs, taken on the day of the yellow fever booster vaccination. The receptor set was obtained from a man aged 25-45 years who received the YFV17D yellow fever vaccine.

The chain uses TRBV7-8 and TRBJ2-5; D is possibly TRBD2 (6 bases). Germline assignment: CDR1 SGHVS and CDR2 FQNEAQ. The CDR3 totals 16 residues. The V and J ends lost 1 base and 7 bases respectively, with 19 bases between them. The CDR3 nucleotides are TGTGCCAGCAGCTTAGGGCGGGATGTTTTGTTTGGGACCCAGTACTTC. Its protein product is CASSLGRDVLFGTQYF. The complete variable domain, with remaining parts taken from reference TRBV7-8 and TRBJ2-5, reads GAGVSQSPRYKVAKRGQDVALRCDPISGHVSLFWYQQALGQGPEFLTYFQNEAQLDKSGLPSDRFFAERPEGSVSTLKIQRTQQEDSAVYLCASSLGRDVLFGTQYFGPGTRLLVL.

This clonotype appeared a few times. V gene TRBV7-9 combines with J gene TRBJ2-7; 11 nucleotides line up with TRBD2. The CDR3 spans 16 residues. V lost 6 bases, J lost 3 bases, and 10 bases stayed unmatched. CDR1 and CDR2 from the germline V gene are SEHNR and FQNEAQ (reference sequence). The CDR3 nucleotides read TGTGCCAGCAGTCAGACAACCGGGACTAGCGGCTACGAGCAGTACTTC. It is translated as CASSQTTGTSGYEQYF.

This chain connects TRBV5-1 to TRBJ1-1, with D unresolved. The CDR3 is 14 residues long. Germline assignment: CDR1 SGHRS and CDR2 YFSETQ. Trimming removed 5 bases from V and 5 bases from J, with 16 bases in between. The CDR3, as DNA: TGCGCCAGCAGGACGTCGGGGTCTAAGACTGAAGCTTTCTTT. Translation gives CASRTSGSKTEAFF. Based on the CDR3 plus reference TRBV5-1 and TRBJ1-1, the full variable domain is KAGVTQTPRYLIKTRGQQVTLSCSPISGHRSVSWYQQTPGQGLQFLFEYFSETQRNKGNFPGRFSGRQFSNSRSEMNVSTLELGDSALYLCASRTSGSKTEAFFGQGTRLTVV.

There are a few counts of this clonotype. The chain couples TRBV27 to TRBJ2-1, with 9 bases fitting TRBD1. The germline V gene has CDR1 MNHEY and CDR2 SMNVEV (reference sequence). The V and J ends lost 0 bases and 7 bases, in that order; junction bases with no gene match: 7. The CDR3 spans 16 residues. CDR3 sequence (DNA): TGTGCCAGCAGTTTATCGAGGGCACAGGGGGCGAATGAGCAGTTCTTC. It is translated as CASSLSRAQGANEQFF.

The chain is built from TRBV7-2 and TRBJ2-7; 12 positions agree with TRBD2. The germline gives CDR1 SGHTA, CDR2 FQGNSA. V dropped 5 bases and J dropped 7; count of bases not matched to a gene: 9. The length of the CDR3 is 15 residues. This chain's CDR3 is CASSARLAGAGEQYF. The CDR3 coding sequence is TGTGCCAGCAGCGCAAGACTAGCGGGGGCAGGGGAGCAGTACTTC.

The CDR3 region is CSAREGLGGDTQYF. For the CDR3, the DNA is TGCAGTGCTAGAGAGGGGTTGGGGGGAGATACGCAGTATTTT. This chain uses TRBV20-1 with TRBJ2-3, with a weak D call TRBD2 (6 bases). The CDR3 covers 14 residues. Germline V gene data show CDR1 as DFQATT and CDR2 as SNEGSKA (reference sequence). Trimming removed 0 bases from V and 5 bases from J, with 12 bases in between.

A few counts support this clonotype. The chain combines TRBV6-2 or TRBV6-3 with TRBJ2-7; D gene ambiguous. V shed 2 bases and J shed 2 bases, with 7 bases lying between them. This CDR3 has 13 residues. Germline V gene data show CDR1 as MNHEY and CDR2 as SVGEGT. For the CDR3, the DNA is TGTGCCAGCAGTTACCCTACCACCTACGAGCAGTACTTC. Protein product: CASSYPTTYEQYF.

The chain links TRBV6-2 or TRBV6-3 to TRBJ2-5; TRBD2 might be the D (6 bases). The CDR3 is made up of 15 amino acids. Per germline, CDR1 MNHEY and CDR2 SVGEGT. V lost 0 bases, J lost 2 bases, and 10 bases lay in between. The DNA for the CDR3 is TGTGCCAGCAGTTACTCGGCTAGCGATCAAGAGACCCAGTACTTC. Protein product: CASSYSASDQETQYF.

The chain links TRBV11-2 to TRBJ2-3; TRBD2 aligns across 10 bases. Losses at the gene ends were 5 bases for V and 1 base for J; bases not matched to a gene: 3. This CDR3 has 15 amino acids. CDR1 and CDR2 (germline): SGHAT, FQNNGV. Here the CDR3 DNA reads TGTGCCAGCAGCGACCTAGCGGGAGGCACAGATACGCAGTATTTT. Translation gives CASSDLAGGTDTQYF. The full variable domain, its missing parts supplied by reference TRBV11-2 and TRBJ2-3, is EAGVAQSPRYKIIEKRQSVAFWCNPISGHATLYWYQQILGQGPKLLIQFQNNGVVDDSQLPKDRFSAERLKGVDSTLKIQPAKLEDSAVYLCASSDLAGGTDTQYFGPGTRLTVL.

This clonotype was seen only a few times. This chain links TRBV12-3 or TRBV12-4 with TRBJ2-5; D is ambiguous. The V gene lost 5 bases and the J gene lost 5 bases, with 9 bases spanning the gap. This CDR3 is built from 12 residues. The CDR3 is CASSAMGETQYF. CDR3 coding DNA: TGTGCCAGCAGTGCTATGGGGGAGACCCAGTACTTC.

This clonotype showed up many times. The rearrangement links TRBV7-2 to TRBJ1-2, with D possibly being TRBD1 (6 bases). The germline CDR1 and CDR2 sequences are SGHTA and FQGNSA. V lost 5 bases, J lost 3 bases, and 16 bases lay in between. There are 15 residues in the CDR3. The chain's CDR3 is CASSQRSGGDYGYTF. In nucleotides, the CDR3 is TGTGCCAGCAGCCAGAGATCTGGGGGCGACTATGGCTACACCTTC.

The chain is built from TRBV27 and TRBJ2-7, with a weak D call TRBD2 (5 bases). The CDR3 length is 14 residues. The germline gives CDR1 MNHEY, CDR2 SMNVEV (reference sequence). The V end lost 5 bases, the J end lost 7 bases, and 18 bases lay between the germline ends. CDR3 DNA: TGTGCCAGCAGTCTCCGACGGGGTTACGAGGAGCAGTACTTC. This codes for CASSLRRGYEEQYF.

The V gene is TRBV29-1, the J gene TRBJ1-1; D ambiguous. Trimming took 7 bases from V and 1 from J, leaving 4 bases between them. The germline CDR1 and CDR2 sequences are SQVTM and ANQGSEA. The CDR3 has 10 residues. DNA for the CDR3: TGCAGCGGTAAGAACACTGAAGCTTTCTTT. Its protein product is CSGKNTEAFF. The full variable domain, in which reference TRBV29-1 and TRBJ1-1 provide the parts outside the CDR3, is SAVISQKPSRDICQRGTSLTIQCQVDSQVTMMFWYRQQPGQSLTLIATANQGSEATYESGFVIDKFPISRPNLTFSTLTVSNMSPEDSSIYLCSGKNTEAFFGQGTRLTVV.

This clonotype was counted only a few times. This chain joins TRBV20-1 and TRBJ2-7, with a possible D match to TRBD1 (6 bases). Germline V gene data show CDR1 as DFQATT and CDR2 as SNEGSKA (reference sequence). This CDR3 region has 15 residues. The ends were cut back, 6 bases at V and 0 bases at J, with 18 bases in the middle. The CDR3 DNA follows: TGCAGTGCGCAATACCGGGACATCAGCTCCTACGAGCAGTACTTC. Translating it yields CSAQYRDISSYEQYF.

At least ten counts were recorded for this clonotype. The J gene is TRBJ2-7, the V gene TRBV28; D might be TRBD1 (7 bases). Germline lookup yields CDR1 MDHEN and CDR2 SYDVKM. The CDR3 has 14 amino acids. The V end lost 3 bases, the J end lost 6 bases, and 15 bases lay between the germline ends. CDR3 in DNA: TGTGCCAGCAGTTTGGGGCAGGGGGGTGGCGAGCAGTACTTC. Encoded protein: CASSLGQGGGEQYF.

With regard to this clonotype: An end of the junction differs from the germline gene, which may be a read error. This chain links TRBV7-2 with TRBJ2-4; 11 bases agree with TRBD2. Looked up from germline, CDR1 is SGHTA and CDR2 is FQGNSA. The CDR3 is made up of 17 amino acids. The CDR3 protein is CASTLYSGRAGENIQYF. CDR3 in DNA: TGTGCCAGCACCTTATATAGCGGGAGGGCGGGCGAAAACATTCAGTACTTC.

This clonotype came up many times. The CDR3 reads CSARNLAGVGASYEQYF. CDR3 bases: TGCAGTGCTAGAAACCTAGCGGGAGTAGGGGCTTCCTACGAGCAGTACTTC. The genes are TRBV20-1 and TRBJ2-7; TRBD2 agrees at 10 bases. Germline CDR1 DFQATT, CDR2 SNEGSKA (reference sequence). This CDR3 is 17 amino acids long. V shed 2 bases, J shed 1 base, and the junction held 11 bases outside the gene matches.

This clonotype has only a few counts. The J gene is TRBJ2-2, the V gene TRBV7-8; tentatively, D is TRBD1 or TRBD2 (5 bases each). The V end lost 2 bases, the J end lost 5 bases, and 12 bases lay between the germline ends. The germline V gene encodes CDR1 SGHVS and CDR2 FQNEAQ. This CDR3 comprises 15 residues. DNA for the CDR3: TGTGCCAGCAGCTTATGGGGACCTCCTACCGGGGAGCTGTTTTTT. Its translation is CASSLWGPPTGELFF.

In its sample, this clonotype was seen a few times. V and J are TRBV28 and TRBJ1-2, with 7 bases lining up with TRBD1. CDR1 is MDHEN, CDR2 SYDVKM, per germline. With 6 bases clipped from V and 8 bases from J, the junction kept 12 bases outside the gene matches. The CDR3 is 14 residues long. CDR3 loop: CASSGGAGGIGYTF. The CDR3 nucleotides read TGTGCCAGCAGCGGAGGGGCAGGGGGGATCGGCTACACCTTC.

This clonotype was found a few times. This chain links TRBV5-1 with TRBJ2-3; D is unresolved. Germline V CDR1 and CDR2: SGHRS, YFSETQ. The CDR3 extends over 16 amino acids. V lost 0 bases, J lost 3 bases, and 14 bases lay in between. CDR3 sequence (DNA): TGCGCCAGCAGCTTGGCTGGAGAGAGGTGGACAGATACGCAGTATTTT. Protein product: CASSLAGERWTDTQYF. The complete variable domain, with remaining parts taken from reference TRBV5-1 and TRBJ2-3, reads KAGVTQTPRYLIKTRGQQVTLSCSPISGHRSVSWYQQTPGQGLQFLFEYFSETQRNKGNFPGRFSGRQFSNSRSEMNVSTLELGDSALYLCASSLAGERWTDTQYFGPGTRLTVL.

This clonotype has more than one count but fewer than ten. The chain employs TRBV6-4 and TRBJ1-1; 7 positions agree with TRBD1. The CDR3 loop spans 14 amino acids. Per the germline V gene, CDR1 is MRHNA and CDR2 is SNTAGT. With 8 bases clipped from V and 6 bases from J, the junction kept 12 bases outside the gene matches. CDR3 coding DNA: TGTGCCAGCCGAAGCGGGGAGGGGGCCGCTGAAGCTTTCTTT. Its translation: CASRSGEGAAEAFF.